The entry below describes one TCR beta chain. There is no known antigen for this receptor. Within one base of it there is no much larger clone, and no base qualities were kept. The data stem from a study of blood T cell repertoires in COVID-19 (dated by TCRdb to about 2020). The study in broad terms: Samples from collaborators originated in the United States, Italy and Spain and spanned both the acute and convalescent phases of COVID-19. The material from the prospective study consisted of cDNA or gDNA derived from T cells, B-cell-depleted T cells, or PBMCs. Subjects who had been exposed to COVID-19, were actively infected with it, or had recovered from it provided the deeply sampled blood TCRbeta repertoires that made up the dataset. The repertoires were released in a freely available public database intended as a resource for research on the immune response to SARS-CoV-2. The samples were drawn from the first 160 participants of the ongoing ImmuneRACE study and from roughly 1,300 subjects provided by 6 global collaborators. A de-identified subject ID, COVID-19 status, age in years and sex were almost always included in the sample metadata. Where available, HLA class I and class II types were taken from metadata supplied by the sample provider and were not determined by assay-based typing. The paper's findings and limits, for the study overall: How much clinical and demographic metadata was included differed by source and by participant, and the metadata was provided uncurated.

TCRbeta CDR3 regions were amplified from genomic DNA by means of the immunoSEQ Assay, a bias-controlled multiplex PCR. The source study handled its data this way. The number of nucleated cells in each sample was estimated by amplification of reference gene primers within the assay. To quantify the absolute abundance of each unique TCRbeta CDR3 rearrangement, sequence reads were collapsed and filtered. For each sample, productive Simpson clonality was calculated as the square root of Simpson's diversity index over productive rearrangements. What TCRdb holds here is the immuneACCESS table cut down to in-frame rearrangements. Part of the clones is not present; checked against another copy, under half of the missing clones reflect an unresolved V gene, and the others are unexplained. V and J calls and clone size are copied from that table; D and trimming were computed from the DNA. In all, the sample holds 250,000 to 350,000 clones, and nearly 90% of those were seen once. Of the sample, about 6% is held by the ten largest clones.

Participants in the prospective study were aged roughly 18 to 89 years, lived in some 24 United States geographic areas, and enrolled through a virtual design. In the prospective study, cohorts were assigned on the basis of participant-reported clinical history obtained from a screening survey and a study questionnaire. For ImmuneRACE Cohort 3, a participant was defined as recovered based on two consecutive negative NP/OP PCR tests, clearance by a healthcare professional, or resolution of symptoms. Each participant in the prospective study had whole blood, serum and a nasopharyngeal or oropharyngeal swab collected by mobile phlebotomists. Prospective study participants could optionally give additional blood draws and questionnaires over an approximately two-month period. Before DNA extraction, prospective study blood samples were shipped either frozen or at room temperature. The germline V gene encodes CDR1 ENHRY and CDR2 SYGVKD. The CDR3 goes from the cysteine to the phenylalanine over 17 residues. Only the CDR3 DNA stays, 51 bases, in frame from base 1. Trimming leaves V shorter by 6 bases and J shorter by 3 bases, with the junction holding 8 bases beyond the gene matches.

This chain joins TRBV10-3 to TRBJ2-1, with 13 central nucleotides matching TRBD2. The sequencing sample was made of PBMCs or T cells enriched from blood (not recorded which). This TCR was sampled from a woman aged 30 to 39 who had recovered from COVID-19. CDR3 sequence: CAISTSGGAAVYNEQFF. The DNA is TGTGCCATCAGCACTAGCGGGGGGGCCGCGGTCTACAATGAGCAGTTCTTC.